The rows below give T cell receptor beta chains drawn from one sample of a study of early T cells in non-severe SARS-CoV-2 infection. From the 5' RACE reads, TCRdb called clonotypes with MiXCR, one entry per CDR3 protein. This sample has tens of thousands of distinct CDR3 sequences; around 13% occur once, and the top ten carry 4% to 5%. The sequenced sample consisted of whole blood. The receptors come from an adult who was a healthcare worker with PCR-confirmed SARS-CoV-2 infection or an uninfected control (not recorded which). The CDR3 runs from the conserved cysteine through the conserved F or W. D genes are given only for firm matches. Rows give clone size only sometimes, using once, few, many, or a class for an expanded clone.

j_gene,v_gene,d_gene,abundance,CDR3nt,CDR3aa
TRBJ2-7,TRBV5-6,NA,NA,TGTGCCAGCAGCTTTATCCGGGGCTACGAGCAGTACTTC,CASSFIRGYEQYF
TRBJ1-1,TRBV6-5,TRBD1,NA,TGTGCCAGCAGTTACAGGACAGGTCGTGTGAACACTGAAGCTTTCTTT,CASSYRTGRVNTEAFF
TRBJ2-7,TRBV19,NA,few,TGTGCCACCCTCGGCAGGACTACCTACGAGCAGTACTTC,CATLGRTTYEQYF
TRBJ1-3,TRBV7-8,NA,NA,TGTGCCAGCAGCTTAGGTCAGGTGTACCCTGGAAACACCATATATTTT,CASSLGQVYPGNTIYF
TRBJ2-7,TRBV6-1,TRBD1,many,TGTGCCAGCAGTGCGGACAGGGGCTACGAGCAGTACTTC,CASSADRGYEQYF
TRBJ2-3,TRBV5-1,NA,NA,TGCGCCAGCAGCTTGTGGGCACTAGCTGCCCCTAGCGCAGATACGCAGTATTTT,CASSLWALAAPSADTQYF
TRBJ1-4,TRBV7-6,NA,few,TGTGCCAGCAGCTTAGAGGCAGATAATGAAAAACTGTTTTTT,CASSLEADNEKLFF
TRBJ2-1,TRBV6-1,TRBD2,many,TGTGCCAGCAGTGTGCGGGGGGCCTCCTACAATGAGCAGTTCTTC,CASSVRGASYNEQFF
TRBJ2-1,TRBV5-1,NA,few,TGCGCCAGCAGCCTCGGCACTTCCAATGAGCAGTTCTTC,CASSLGTSNEQFF
TRBJ2-7,TRBV12-3/TRBV12-4,NA,many,TGTGCCAGCAGCCCAGCGGGTAGCGAGCAGTACTTC,CASSPAGSEQYF
TRBJ2-3,TRBV9,NA,NA,TGTGCCAGCAGCCCCCCGAGCCTTACGACCACAGATACGCAGTATTTT,CASSPPSLTTTDTQYF
TRBJ2-1,TRBV7-9,NA,many,TGTGCCAGCAGCTTAGCATGGGATGAGCAGTTCTTC,CASSLAWDEQFF
TRBJ1-5,TRBV29-1,NA,many,TGCAGCGTTACCCCAGGGATTAATCAGCCCCAGCATTTT,CSVTPGINQPQHF
TRBJ1-2,TRBV12-3/TRBV12-4,NA,few,TGTGCCAGCAGTATGAGGACAGCCTTCTATGGCTACACCTTC,CASSMRTAFYGYTF
TRBJ1-6,TRBV6-2/TRBV6-3,NA,NA,TGTGCCAGCAGTCGACCTAAGGAGGGCTCACCCCTCCACTTT,CASSRPKEGSPLHF
TRBJ2-1,TRBV7-6,TRBD1,many,TGTGCCAGCAGCTTAGCCACAGGGGGCTATGAGCAGTTCTTC,CASSLATGGYEQFF
TRBJ2-1,TRBV7-2,NA,many,TGTGCCAGCAGCCAAGGAGGAGGGTGGTACAATGAGCAGTTCTTC,CASSQGGGWYNEQFF
TRBJ2-1,TRBV11-2,TRBD2,few,TGTGCCAGCCATGGAAGCGGGGGTTACAATGAGCAGTTCTTC,CASHGSGGYNEQFF
TRBJ2-6,TRBV3-1,TRBD1,few,TGTGCCAGCAGTCATAGGGACAGGGGGACCCCTGGGGCCAACGTCCTGACTTTC,CASSHRDRGTPGANVLTF
TRBJ1-2,TRBV29-1,NA,many,TGCAGCGTTGAAGGATGGCCGACCGGCTATGGCTACACCTTC,CSVEGWPTGYGYTF
TRBJ1-4,TRBV5-5,TRBD1,few,TGTGCCAGCAGCGATAGGACAGGCAGCGAAAAACTGTTTTTT,CASSDRTGSEKLFF
TRBJ2-3,TRBV7-2,NA,many,TGTGCCAGCAGCTTACCAACTAGCACAGATACGCAGTATTTT,CASSLPTSTDTQYF
TRBJ2-2,TRBV29-1,NA,few,TGCAGCGTTGAAGTTAGCGGCACCGGGGAGCTGTTTTTT,CSVEVSGTGELFF
TRBJ2-5,TRBV7-9,NA,NA,TGTGCCAGCAGCTTGGTACTCGGGACCGAAGAGACCCAGTACTTC,CASSLVLGTEETQYF
TRBJ1-2,TRBV30,NA,NA,TGTGCCTGGAGTAGGATGGCAGGCTATGGCTACACCTTC,CAWSRMAGYGYTF
TRBJ2-1,TRBV5-6,NA,NA,TGTGCCAGCAGCTTGCCGATGGGGGGTTCCTACAATGAGCAGTTCTTC,CASSLPMGGSYNEQFF
TRBJ2-5,TRBV12-3/TRBV12-4,NA,NA,TGTGCCAGCAGTTTTTTTGGGACGGAGCAAGAGACCCAGTACTTC,CASSFFGTEQETQYF
TRBJ1-1,TRBV7-9,NA,many,TGTGCCAGCAGCGCATACAGGAGTCGGAACGCTGAAGCTTTCTTT,CASSAYRSRNAEAFF
TRBJ1-4,TRBV1,NA,NA,TGCACCAGCAGCCTTCAGGGGGCGGAAAAACTGTTTTTT,CTSSLQGAEKLFF
TRBJ2-1,TRBV15,NA,NA,TGTGCCACCAGCAGAGATCAGGGGACTAACCTAGACAATGAGCAGTTCTTC,CATSRDQGTNLDNEQFF
TRBJ1-2,TRBV5-1,NA,NA,TGCGCCAGCACCCCCAATGGCTATGGCTACACCTTC,CASTPNGYGYTF
TRBJ2-7,TRBV20-1,NA,NA,TGCAGTGCTAGAACACGCCACTACGAGCAGTACTTC,CSARTRHYEQYF
TRBJ1-1,TRBV28,TRBD1,NA,TGTGCCAGCAGTTTATCGGACAGGGACTTAAACACTGAAGCTTTCTTT,CASSLSDRDLNTEAFF
TRBJ2-5,TRBV5-1,NA,NA,TGCGCCAGCAGCCCACGGGGTGGAGAGACCCAGTACTTC,CASSPRGGETQYF
TRBJ1-2,TRBV7-6,TRBD1,NA,TGTGCCAGCAGCTCCGGGACAGACACCTATGGCTACACCTTC,CASSSGTDTYGYTF
TRBJ2-7,TRBV7-6,NA,NA,TGTGCCAGCAGCCATCGGGGGGAGCAGTACTTC,CASSHRGEQYF
TRBJ2-3,TRBV2,TRBD2,many,TGTGCCAGCAGCCCCAGGACTAGCGGGGAGACATCAGATACGCAGTATTTT,CASSPRTSGETSDTQYF
TRBJ2-1,TRBV7-8,TRBD2,few,TGTGCCAGCAGCTTATATAGACTAGCGGGGGGCTATGAGCAGTTCTTC,CASSLYRLAGGYEQFF
TRBJ1-2,TRBV30,NA,few,TGTGCCGGTAGAGAGAACTATGGCTACACCTTC,CAGRENYGYTF
TRBJ2-3,TRBV20-1,TRBD2,many,TGCAGTGCTAGAGATGTCCTAGCGGGGAGCACAGATACGCAGTATTTT,CSARDVLAGSTDTQYF
TRBJ2-3,TRBV9,TRBD1,NA,TGTGCCAGCAGCGTCAGTCCGGGACAGGGTACAGATACGCAGTATTTT,CASSVSPGQGTDTQYF
TRBJ1-1,TRBV30,NA,few,TGTGCCTGGAGTGCTCACCCGATGAACACTGAAGCTTTCTTT,CAWSAHPMNTEAFF
TRBJ2-1,TRBV2,NA,once,TGTGCGGCCAAGAGGGGTGCCAATGAGCAGTTCTTC,CAAKRGANEQFF
TRBJ2-3,TRBV11-2,NA,NA,TGTGCCAGCAGCTTTGGGGGGACAGATACGCAGTATTTT,CASSFGGTDTQYF
TRBJ2-7,TRBV5-5,NA,NA,TGTGCCAGCAGCTTTCAGACAACCTCCTACGAGCAGTACTTC,CASSFQTTSYEQYF
TRBJ1-1,TRBV6-5,TRBD1,NA,TGTGCCAGCAGTTACTCGCGACAGGGCACTGAAGCTTTCTTT,CASSYSRQGTEAFF
TRBJ1-5,TRBV19,TRBD1,NA,TGTGCCAGTCAAATACAGGGGGGGAGCAGTCAGCCCCAGCATTTT,CASQIQGGSSQPQHF
TRBJ2-3,TRBV11-2,NA,many,TGTGCCAGCAGCTTCCGGGGATCAGGGTCAGATACGCAGTATTTT,CASSFRGSGSDTQYF